The clone carrying this T cell receptor (beta chain) was observed a few times. Antigen: not known. With 4 bases clipped from V and 8 bases from J, the junction kept 14 bases outside the gene matches. The CDR3 loop spans 17 amino acids. This record comes from a study of identical twins. Findings of the study overall: Sequences that were beta out-of-frame showed weaker excess twin sharing.

One entry per CDR3 protein, called by TCRdb with MiXCR from the 5' RACE reads. This sample yields 240,000 or so distinct CDR3 sequences, of which roughly a tenth are seen a single time; 9% to 10% belongs to the top ten. V usage is TRBV12-3 or TRBV12-4 and J usage is TRBJ2-1; 10 bases are a match to TRBD2. Source material: memory T cells sorted from blood. The clonotype was recovered from a man aged 50 or older in good health. For the CDR3, the DNA is TGTGCCAGCAGTTCCCGTATCCAGCGGGGGGGGAGGTATGAGCAGTTCTTC. Its protein is CASSSRIQRGGRYEQFF.